The 6 T cell receptor beta chains below were found in one sample sequenced in a study of identical twins. From the 5' RACE reads, TCRdb called clonotypes with MiXCR, one entry per CDR3 protein. The sample records approximately 300,000 distinct CDR3 sequences, roughly 10% being singletons. In addition, the sample was reused for a study of yellow fever vaccine responses in identical twins.

Sequencing input: CD8+ T cells sorted from blood. Every receptor here comes from a woman between 18 and 29 years old in good health.

This clonotype was counted at least ten times. For the CDR3, the DNA is TGTGCCAGCAGCCTCGGGACCCACAATGAGCAGTTCTTC. It translates to CASSLGTHNEQFF. The genes are TRBV27 and TRBJ2-1; D may be TRBD1 or TRBD2 (5 bases each). Looked up from germline, CDR1 is MNHEY and CDR2 is SMNVEV (reference sequence). V lost 6 bases to trimming and J lost 5 bases, with 11 bases between them. The CDR3 extends over 13 amino acids.

V gene TRBV10-2 combines with J gene TRBJ2-5, with TRBD1 matching 8 bases. The V and J ends lost 2 bases and 5 bases, in that order; junction bases with no gene match: 4. The germline V gene has CDR1 WSHSY and CDR2 SAAADI. The CDR3 has 14 residues. The CDR3 DNA reads TGCGCCAGCAGTGAGGACAGGGGCGTGGAGACCCAGTACTTC. As protein: CASSEDRGVETQYF.

The chain couples TRBV2 to TRBJ2-7; perhaps TRBD2 as D (5 bases). Trimming removed 6 bases from V and 1 base from J, with 13 bases in between. The CDR3 covers 14 residues. CDR1 and CDR2 (germline): SNHLY, FYNNEI. CDR3 loop: CASRASSPSYEQYF. CDR3 bases: TGTGCCAGCAGGGCTTCTAGCCCGTCCTACGAGCAGTACTTC.

The V and J genes are TRBV18 and TRBJ2-1; D call uncertain. Trimming shortened V by 5 bases and J by 0 bases, and 8 bases separated the two germline ends. Germline V gives CDR1 KGHSH, CDR2 LQKENI. The CDR3 is made up of 14 amino acids. This chain's CDR3 is CASSVTDSYNEQFF. CDR3 nucleotide sequence: TGTGCCAGCTCAGTCACAGACTCCTACAATGAGCAGTTCTTC. Looking up the rest from reference TRBV18 and TRBJ2-1 gives the full variable domain: NAGVMQNPRHLVRRRGQEARLRCSPMKGHSHVYWYRQLPEEGLKFMVYLQKENIIDESGMPKERFSAEFPKEGPSILRIQQVVRGDSAAYFCASSVTDSYNEQFFGPGTRLTVL.

This clonotype has a handful of counts. V gene TRBV20-1 combines with J gene TRBJ2-3, with 13 positions matching TRBD2. The CDR3 consists of 17 residues. Germline assignment: CDR1 DFQATT and CDR2 SNEGSKA (reference sequence). The CDR3 is CCVKTSGRYEITDTQYF. The CDR3, as DNA: TGCTGTGTTAAGACTAGCGGGAGGTATGAGATCACAGATACGCAGTATTTT.

This clonotype appeared a few times. The chain has TRBV14 and TRBJ2-7, with no clear D. Germline CDR1 SGHDN, CDR2 FVKESK. Trimming cost V 2 bases and J 2 bases, with 4 bases left between them. This CDR3 is built from 12 residues. The CDR3 region has the DNA TGTGCCAGCAGCCAATCCCCCTACGAGCAGTACTTC. This encodes CASSQSPYEQYF. The full variable domain, completed using reference TRBV14 and TRBJ2-7, is EAGVTQFPSHSVIEKGQTVTLRCDPISGHDNLYWYRRVMGKEIKFLLHFVKESKQDESGMPNNRFLAERTGGTYSTLKVQPAELEDSGVYFCASSQSPYEQYFGPGTRLTVT.